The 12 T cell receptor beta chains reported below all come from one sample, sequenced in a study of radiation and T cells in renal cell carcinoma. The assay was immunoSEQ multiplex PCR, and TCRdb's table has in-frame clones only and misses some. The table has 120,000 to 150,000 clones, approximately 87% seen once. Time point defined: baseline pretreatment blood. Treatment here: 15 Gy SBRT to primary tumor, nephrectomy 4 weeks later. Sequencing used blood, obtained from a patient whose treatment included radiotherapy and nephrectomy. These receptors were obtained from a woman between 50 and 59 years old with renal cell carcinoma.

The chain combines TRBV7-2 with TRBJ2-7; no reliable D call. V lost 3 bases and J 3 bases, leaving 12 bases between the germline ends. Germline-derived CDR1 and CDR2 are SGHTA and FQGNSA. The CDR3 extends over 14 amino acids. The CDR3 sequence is CASSLGRSVYEQYF. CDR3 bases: TGTGCCAGCAGCTTGGGCAGGTCGGTCTACGAGCAGTACTTC.

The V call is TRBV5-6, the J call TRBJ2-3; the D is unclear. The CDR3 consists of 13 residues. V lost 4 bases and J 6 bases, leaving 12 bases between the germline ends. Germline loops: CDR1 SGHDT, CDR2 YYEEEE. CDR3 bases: TGTGCCAGCAGCCCCTCCGACGGGGATACGCAGTATTTT. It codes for CASSPSDGDTQYF.

This CDR3 reads CASSPRDTSYEQYF. CDR3 DNA: TGCGCCAGCAGCCCTCGGGACACCTCCTACGAGCAGTACTTC. The chain is built from TRBV4-1 and TRBJ2-5; D perhaps matches TRBD1 (6 bases). The J call is in doubt because the DNA end fits TRBJ2-7 better. The CDR3 is 14 residues long. Germline V gives CDR1 MGHRA, CDR2 YSYEKL.

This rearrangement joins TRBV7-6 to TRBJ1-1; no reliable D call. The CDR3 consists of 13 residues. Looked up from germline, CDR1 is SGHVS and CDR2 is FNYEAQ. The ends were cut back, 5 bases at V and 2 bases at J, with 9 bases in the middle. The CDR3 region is CASSASKNTEAFF. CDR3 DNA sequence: TGTGCCAGCAGCGCCTCAAAAAACACTGAAGCTTTCTTT.

The CDR3 here is CASSWGVRTEAFF. The CDR3 DNA sequence: TGTGCCAGCAGCTGGGGAGTTCGGACTGAAGCTTTCTTT. V gene TRBV5-6 combines with J gene TRBJ1-1; D is uncertain. The CDR3 totals 13 residues. Germline assignment: CDR1 SGHDT and CDR2 YYEEEE. The ends were cut back, 3 bases at V and 5 bases at J, with 11 bases in the middle.

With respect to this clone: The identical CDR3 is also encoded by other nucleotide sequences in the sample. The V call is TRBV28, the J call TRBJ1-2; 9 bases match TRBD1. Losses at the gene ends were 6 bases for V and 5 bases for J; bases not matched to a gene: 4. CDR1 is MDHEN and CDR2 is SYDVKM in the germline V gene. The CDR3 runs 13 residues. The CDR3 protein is CASSPGQGYGYTF. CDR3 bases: TGTGCCAGCAGCCCAGGACAGGGGTATGGCTACACCTTC.

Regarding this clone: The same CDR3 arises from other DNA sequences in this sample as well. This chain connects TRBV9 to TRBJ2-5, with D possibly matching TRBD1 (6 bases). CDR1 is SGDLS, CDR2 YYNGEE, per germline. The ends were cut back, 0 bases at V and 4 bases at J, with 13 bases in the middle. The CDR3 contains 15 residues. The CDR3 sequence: CASSVAQGRAETQYF. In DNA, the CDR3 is TGTGCCAGCAGCGTAGCCCAGGGGCGGGCAGAGACCCAGTACTTC.

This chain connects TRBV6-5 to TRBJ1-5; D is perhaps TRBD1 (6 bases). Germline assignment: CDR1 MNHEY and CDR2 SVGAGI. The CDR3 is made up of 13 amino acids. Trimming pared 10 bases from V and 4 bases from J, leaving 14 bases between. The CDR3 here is CANLHRENQPQHF. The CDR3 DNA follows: TGTGCCAACCTACACAGGGAGAATCAGCCCCAGCATTTT.

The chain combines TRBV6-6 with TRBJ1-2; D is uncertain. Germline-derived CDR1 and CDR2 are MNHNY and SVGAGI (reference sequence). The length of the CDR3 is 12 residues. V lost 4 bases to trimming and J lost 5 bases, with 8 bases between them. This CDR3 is CASSSRPYGYTF. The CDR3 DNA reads TGTGCCAGCAGTTCCCGACCGTATGGCTACACCTTC.

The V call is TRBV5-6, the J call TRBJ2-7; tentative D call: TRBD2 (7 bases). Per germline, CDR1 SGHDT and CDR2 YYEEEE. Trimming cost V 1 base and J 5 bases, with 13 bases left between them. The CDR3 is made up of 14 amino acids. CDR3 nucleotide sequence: TGTGCCAGCAGCTTGTATACAGGGAGGGACGAGCAGTACTTC. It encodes CASSLYTGRDEQYF.

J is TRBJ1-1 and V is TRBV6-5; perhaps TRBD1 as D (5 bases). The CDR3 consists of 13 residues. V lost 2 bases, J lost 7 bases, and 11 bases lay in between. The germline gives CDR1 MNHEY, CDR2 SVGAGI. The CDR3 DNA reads TGTGCCAGCAGTTACAGGACAAGAAATGAAGCTTTCTTT. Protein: CASSYRTRNEAFF.

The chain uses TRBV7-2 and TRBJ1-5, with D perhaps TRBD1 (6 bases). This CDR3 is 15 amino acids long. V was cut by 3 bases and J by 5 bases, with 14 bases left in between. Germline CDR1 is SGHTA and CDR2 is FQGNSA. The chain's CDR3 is CASSLVQGRYQPQHF. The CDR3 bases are TGTGCCAGCAGCTTGGTGCAGGGGCGATATCAGCCCCAGCATTTT.